The 23 T cell receptor beta chains reported below all come from one sample, sequenced in a study of shared T cell receptors in the human thymus. The data were produced by immunoSEQ multiplex PCR, yet TCRdb's version contains in-frame clones alone and is incomplete. The profile covers hundreds of thousands of clones, with approximately 80% appearing a single time and 0.013% taken by the ten largest. These records were also assigned to another study, of human thymus T cells.

The sequenced sample consisted of thymocytes. Receptor source: a boy less than two years old with a congenital heart defect.

V usage is TRBV11-3 and J usage is TRBJ1-1, with unresolved D. V was pared by 1 base and J by 4 bases, with 13 bases between. CDR3 length equals 15 residues. CDR1 SGHNT and CDR2 YENEEA come from the germline V gene. The CDR3 DNA is TGTGCCAGCAGCTTAGCCTTCCGGGAGGGCACTGAAGCTTTCTTT. Translating it yields CASSLAFREGTEAFF. Full variable domain (missing parts from reference TRBV11-3 and TRBJ1-1): EAGVVQSPRYKIIEKKQPVAFWCNPISGHNTLYWYLQNLGQGPELLIRYENEEAVDDSQLPKDRFSAERLKGVDSTLKIQPAELGDSAVYLCASSLAFREGTEAFFGQGTRLTVV.

This clone showed up just a few times. V gene TRBV30 combines with J gene TRBJ2-1; 9 bases are a match to TRBD1. Germline V CDR1 and CDR2: GTSNPN, SVGIG (reference sequence). Germline trimming cut 0 bases from V and 5 bases from J; bases unmatched to any gene: 8. The CDR3 totals 16 residues. The CDR3: CAWSVRDRDFDNEQFF. In DNA form, the CDR3 reads TGTGCCTGGAGTGTCCGGGACAGGGACTTCGACAATGAGCAGTTCTTC.

The chain is built from TRBV5-4 and TRBJ2-3, with TRBD1 matching 7 bases. The CDR3 is made up of 13 amino acids. Germline values: CDR1 SGHNT, CDR2 YYREEE (reference sequence). Trimming removed 4 bases from V and 5 bases from J; junction bases left unmatched: 4. Written as DNA, the CDR3 is TGTGCCAGCAGCGAGACAGGGAGAGATACGCAGTATTTT. It yields the protein CASSETGRDTQYF.

The genes are TRBV5-6 and TRBJ2-7, with TRBD2 identical over 8 bases. The CDR3 totals 13 residues. The germline V gene has CDR1 SGHDT and CDR2 YYEEEE. The V segment lost 1 base and the J segment 6 bases; nucleotides outside the gene matches: 3. The CDR3 reads CASSLRGRSEQYF. As DNA, the CDR3 is TGTGCCAGCAGCTTGCGCGGGAGGAGCGAGCAGTACTTC. Full variable domain (remainder filled in from reference TRBV5-6 and TRBJ2-7): DAGVTQSPTHLIKTRGQQVTLRCSPKSGHDTVSWYQQALGQGPQFIFQYYEEEERQRGNFPDRFSGHQFPNYSSELNVNALLLGDSALYLCASSLRGRSEQYFGPGTRLTVT.

The chain carries TRBV5-1 and TRBJ2-2; 7 bases match TRBD2. CDR3 length: 17 amino acids. The ends lost 0 bases at V and 6 bases at J; junction bases unmatched: 11. From germline, CDR1 is SGHRS and CDR2 YFSETQ. The CDR3 here is CASSLAKDGRISGELFF. The CDR3 DNA is TGCGCCAGCAGCTTGGCCAAGGACGGGAGGATCTCCGGGGAGCTGTTTTTT.

V usage is TRBV7-9 and J usage is TRBJ1-2; perhaps TRBD1 as D (6 bases). The CDR3 runs 15 residues. Germline CDR1 is SEHNR and CDR2 is FQNEAQ (reference sequence). V lost 4 bases, J lost 3 bases, and 15 bases lay in between. The chain's CDR3 is CASSSPTGGDYGYTF. The CDR3 DNA reads TGTGCCAGCAGCTCCCCAACGGGGGGCGACTATGGCTACACCTTC.

The chain carries TRBV4-3 and TRBJ2-3; D is possibly TRBD2 (6 bases). Trimming left V 3 bases short and J 5 bases short, with 18 bases between. The CDR3 runs 16 residues. The germline V gene has CDR1 LGHNA and CDR2 YSLEER. CDR3 sequence reads: CASSQGGMRHEDTQYF. The CDR3 nucleotides are TGCGCCAGCAGCCAGGGCGGGATGAGGCATGAAGATACGCAGTATTTT.

This chain connects TRBV30 to TRBJ2-6; D may be TRBD1 (6 bases). The CDR3 is made up of 16 amino acids. V gave up 2 bases and J gave up 0 bases, with 11 bases separating them. Looked up from germline, CDR1 is GTSNPN and CDR2 is SVGIG (reference sequence). This CDR3 is CAWSSGHPSGANVLTF. The CDR3 DNA reads TGTGCCTGGAGTTCGGGACACCCCTCTGGGGCCAACGTCCTGACTTTC.

The V gene is TRBV7-2, the J gene TRBJ2-7; 7 bases map to TRBD1. This CDR3 spans 16 amino acids. The V gene end was trimmed by 1 base and the J gene end by 1 base; junction bases not matched to a gene: 7. Germline-derived CDR1 and CDR2 are SGHTA and FQGNSA. CDR3 amino acids: CASSLEHRGWSYEQYF. CDR3 sequence (DNA): TGTGCCAGCAGCTTAGAACACAGGGGATGGTCCTACGAGCAGTACTTC. Together with reference TRBV7-2 and TRBJ2-7, the CDR3 gives the full variable domain: GAGVSQSPSNKVTEKGKDVELRCDPISGHTALYWYRQSLGQGLEFLIYFQGNSAPDKSGLPSDRFSAERTGGSVSTLTIQRTQQEDSAVYLCASSLEHRGWSYEQYFGPGTRLTVT.

This clone has just one count. The genes are TRBV7-9 and TRBJ2-4; D possibly corresponds to TRBD1 (6 bases). The V end lost 2 bases, the J end lost 1 base, and 12 bases lay between the germline ends. Per germline, CDR1 SEHNR and CDR2 FQNEAQ (reference sequence). The CDR3 loop spans 16 amino acids. The CDR3 nucleotides are TGTGCCAGCAGCTTATTTGCTAGGGGGGCCAAAAACATTCAGTACTTC. This sequence encodes CASSLFARGAKNIQYF. The entire variable domain, with the rest obtained from reference TRBV7-9 and TRBJ2-4, is as follows: DTGVSQNPRHKITKRGQNVTFRCDPISEHNRLYWYRQTLGQGPEFLTYFQNEAQLEKSRLLSDRFSAERPKGSFSTLEIQRTEQGDSAMYLCASSLFARGAKNIQYFGAGTRLSVL.

This sequence joins TRBV6-6 and TRBJ2-7; D uncertain. Germline CDR1 and CDR2: MNHNY and SVGAGI (reference sequence). The V and J ends lost 2 bases and 0 bases respectively, with 8 bases between them. The CDR3 is 14 amino acids. The CDR3 region has the DNA TGTGCCAGCAGTTACCCCCCCAGCTCCTACGAGCAGTACTTC. Protein sequence: CASSYPPSSYEQYF.

The V gene is TRBV12-5, the J gene TRBJ1-1; possible D gene TRBD1, 5 bases. V lost 7 bases and J 5 bases, leaving 17 bases between the germline ends. CDR3 length equals 14 residues. The germline V gene encodes CDR1 LGHNT and CDR2 FRNRAP. CDR3: CASAHGGRRTEAFF. CDR3 nucleotide sequence: TGTGCTAGTGCCCACGGGGGGAGAAGGACTGAAGCTTTCTTT.

The gene calls are TRBV6-5 and TRBJ1-2; D may be TRBD1 (6 bases). Germline assignment: CDR1 MNHEY and CDR2 SVGAGI. V lost 6 bases and J 2 bases, leaving 13 bases between the germline ends. The length of the CDR3 is 14 residues. Written as DNA, the CDR3 is TGTGCCAGCAGGGACGGACAGAGGAACTATGGCTACACCTTC. As protein: CASRDGQRNYGYTF.

V is TRBV28 and J is TRBJ1-3, with D possibly TRBD1 on 5 matching bases. Germline V CDR1 and CDR2: MDHEN, SYDVKM. Trimming removed 5 bases at V and 1 base at J, with 15 bases between. The CDR3 runs to 16 residues. The DNA of the CDR3 is TGTGCCAGCAGTCCCCCCCTGGACAAGTCTGGAAACACCATATATTTT. This translates into CASSPPLDKSGNTIYF.

The chain carries TRBV9 and TRBJ2-5; 8 nucleotides line up with TRBD2. The CDR3 extends over 14 amino acids. Per germline, CDR1 SGDLS and CDR2 YYNGEE. The ends lost 0 bases at V and 2 bases at J; junction bases unmatched: 0. The CDR3 spells CASSVGGGQETQYF. Here the CDR3 DNA reads TGTGCCAGCAGCGTAGGCGGGGGGCAAGAGACCCAGTACTTC.

The chain combines TRBV7-2 with TRBJ2-2; weak D call: TRBD2 (6 bases). The CDR3 length is 13 residues. The V gene's germline CDR1 is SGHTA and CDR2 FQGNSA. V dropped 1 base and J dropped 6 bases, with 6 bases sitting between them. DNA of the CDR3: TGTGCCAGCAGCTTAGGGGGGGCCGGGGAGCTGTTTTTT. Translation gives CASSLGGAGELFF.

The chain combines TRBV4-3 with TRBJ2-7; 8 bases agree with TRBD2. Trimming at V came to 0 bases and at J to 0 bases, leaving 10 bases not matched to a gene. CDR1 and CDR2 (germline): LGHNA, YSLEER. The CDR3 is 18 residues long. CDR3 nucleotides: TGCGCCAGCAGCCAAGAGGGGACTAGTCATCAGTCCTCCTACGAGCAGTACTTC. As protein: CASSQEGTSHQSSYEQYF.

The chain recombines TRBV28 with TRBJ1-5, with D perhaps TRBD1 (6 bases). The CDR3 loop spans 18 amino acids. Germline CDR1 MDHEN, CDR2 SYDVKM. Deletions cut 7 bases from V and 0 bases from J, with 22 bases between. The CDR3 region is CASTRGQNKMGSNQPQHF. CDR3 nucleotides: TGTGCCAGCACCAGAGGACAGAACAAGATGGGTAGCAATCAGCCCCAGCATTTT.

CDR3 in DNA: TGTGCCAGCAGCTTAGTGAGGGACAGGGTTGATGGCTACACCTTC. Encoded protein: CASSLVRDRVDGYTF. This chain joins TRBV7-2 and TRBJ1-2; TRBD1 aligns across 9 bases. The trim removed 1 base at V and 6 bases at J, leaving 6 bases unmatched. Germline lookup yields CDR1 SGHTA and CDR2 FQGNSA. The CDR3 totals 15 residues. Using reference TRBV7-2 and TRBJ1-2 for the parts outside the CDR3, the full variable domain is GAGVSQSPSNKVTEKGKDVELRCDPISGHTALYWYRQSLGQGLEFLIYFQGNSAPDKSGLPSDRFSAERTGGSVSTLTIQRTQQEDSAVYLCASSLVRDRVDGYTFGSGTRLTVV.

This chain links TRBV4-3 with TRBJ2-5; no clear D. Germline assignment: CDR1 LGHNA and CDR2 YSLEER. V lost 0 bases, J lost 1 base, and 9 bases lay in between. The CDR3 is 15 amino acids. The CDR3 sequence: CASSQDELFQETQYF. Here the CDR3 DNA reads TGCGCCAGCAGCCAAGATGAGCTATTCCAAGAGACCCAGTACTTC.

V and J are TRBV27 and TRBJ2-3, with D possibly being TRBD1 (6 bases). Germline CDR1 reads MNHEY; CDR2 reads SMNVEV (reference sequence). V lost 5 bases, J lost 0 bases, and 15 bases lay in between. CDR3 length: 16 residues. This chain's CDR3 is CASSRGWSKSTDTQYF. The CDR3 bases are TGTGCCAGCAGTAGGGGGTGGTCGAAAAGCACAGATACGCAGTATTTT.

This chain connects TRBV25-1 to TRBJ1-2, with D perhaps matching TRBD1 (5 bases). CDR1 MGHDK and CDR2 SYGVNS come from the germline V gene. The CDR3 runs 14 residues. V lost 6 bases, J lost 8 bases, and 19 bases lay in between. In nucleotides, the CDR3 is TGTGCCAGCAGCGGCAGGGATCCCCTCGACGGCTACACCTTC. Translation: CASSGRDPLDGYTF.

This clone was observed once. The rearrangement joins TRBV13 to TRBJ2-1; 11 positions agree with TRBD2. The CDR3 runs 17 residues. V gave up 4 bases and J gave up 4 bases; unmatched junction bases: 9. Germline CDR1 and CDR2: PRHDT and FYEKMQ (reference sequence). The CDR3 spells CASSSPPGTSGYNEQFF. The CDR3 DNA reads as TGTGCCAGCAGCTCCCCCCCCGGGACTAGCGGTTACAATGAGCAGTTCTTC. The variable domain in full, completed from reference TRBV13 and TRBJ2-1, reads AAGVIQSPRHLIKEKRETATLKCYPIPRHDTVYWYQQGPGQDPQFLISFYEKMQSDKGSIPDRFSAQQFSDYHSELNMSSLELGDSALYFCASSSPPGTSGYNEQFFGPGTRLTVL.